This TCR beta chain was retrieved from a study of shared clonotypes between healthy human individuals. Study-wide points: Relative to memory subsets, naive subsets generally showed larger estimated richness.

Germline CDR1 reads KGHSH; CDR2 reads LQKENI. The CDR3 loop spans 16 amino acids. V lost 0 bases and J lost 4; bases outside the gene matches: 4. CD8 cells classed as naive were CD45RO-negative and positively selected for CCR7, excluding terminally differentiated effector memory CD45RA+ cells. Sequenced by immunoSEQ multiplex PCR; TCRdb stores in-frame clones only, minus some. This sample has hundreds of thousands of clones, with around 92% found just once. A note on this clone: The antigen is not known. Other DNA sequences in this specimen translate into the identical CDR3.

V is TRBV18 and J is TRBJ2-1; TRBD2 agrees at 9 bases. The origin of this receptor is a man younger than 45 in good health. The sequenced sample was naive CD8+ T cells sorted from blood. The CDR3 reads CASSPPGLAAYNEQFF. CDR3 nucleotide sequence: TGTGCCAGCTCACCACCGGGACTAGCAGCATACAATGAGCAGTTCTTC.